Sequencing of this T cell receptor (beta chain) was carried out in a study of response to subunit inactivated influenza vaccine. One entry per CDR3 protein, called by TCRdb with MiXCR from the RT-PCR reads. The sample has about 170,000 distinct CDR3 sequences; roughly 10% are singletons. CDR3 size: 14 residues. V was pared by 8 bases and J by 4 bases, with 5 bases of the junction left unmatched. The sample holds a few counts of this clonotype. This TCR was recovered from a man between 50 and 75 years old who received an inactivated influenza vaccine. The chain employs TRBV12-3 or TRBV12-4 and TRBJ2-2, with TRBD1 matching over 9 bases. Sequencing was performed on CD8+ T cells sorted from PBMCs, taken around 25 months after vaccination. The CDR3 sequence: CASEGTGSTGELFF. The DNA for the CDR3 is TGTGCCAGCGAGGGGACAGGGAGCACCGGGGAGCTGTTTTTT.